The rows below give T cell receptor beta chains drawn from one sample of a study of identical twins. From the 5' RACE reads, TCRdb called clonotypes with MiXCR, one entry per CDR3 protein. This sample has roughly 770,000 distinct CDR3 sequences; about 20% occur once, and the top ten carry around 14%. The same specimen was also included in a second study, on T cells expressing NK-cell markers.

Sequenced sample: PBMCs. These receptors were taken from a woman under 30 in good health. Both conserved end residues are part of each CDR3. Fields, in order: D gene, J gene, clone size, V gene, CDR3 protein, CDR3 DNA. A D gene is named only where the DNA matches it firmly. Size is stated for part of the rows, as once, few or many counts, or as a class when the clone is expanded.

d_gene: -; j_gene: TRBJ2-3; abundance: few; v_gene: TRBV20-1; CDR3aa: CSARVLGITDTQYF; CDR3nt: TGCAGTGCTAGAGTGTTGGGCATTACAGATACGCAGTATTTT
d_gene: -; j_gene: TRBJ2-7; abundance: -; v_gene: TRBV19; CDR3aa: CATQRTNLSPSYEQYF; CDR3nt: TGTGCCACCCAGAGGACAAACCTTTCCCCTTCCTACGAGCAGTACTTC
d_gene: TRBD2; j_gene: TRBJ2-7; abundance: few; v_gene: TRBV9; CDR3aa: CASSVGGEDYEQYF; CDR3nt: TGTGCCAGCAGCGTGGGAGGGGAGGACTACGAGCAGTACTTC
d_gene: -; j_gene: TRBJ2-3; abundance: -; v_gene: TRBV3-1; CDR3aa: CASSHSWGSGDTQYF; CDR3nt: TGTGCCAGCAGCCACTCTTGGGGGAGCGGAGATACGCAGTATTTT
d_gene: TRBD1; j_gene: TRBJ2-7; abundance: few; v_gene: TRBV10-3; CDR3aa: CAISRQTGSIIF; CDR3nt: TGTGCCATCAGCCGACAGACAGGGTCCATAATCTTC
d_gene: -; j_gene: TRBJ2-3; abundance: many; v_gene: TRBV29-1; CDR3aa: CSVEKPQGDSTDTQYF; CDR3nt: TGCAGCGTTGAAAAACCACAAGGGGATAGCACAGATACGCAGTATTTT
d_gene: -; j_gene: TRBJ2-3; abundance: few; v_gene: TRBV18; CDR3aa: CASSPPGARTDTQYF; CDR3nt: TGTGCCAGCTCACCACCGGGGGCGCGCACAGATACGCAGTATTTT
d_gene: -; j_gene: TRBJ2-7; abundance: few; v_gene: TRBV29-1; CDR3aa: CSGRQGPTYEQYF; CDR3nt: TGCAGCGGGCGGCAGGGGCCGACCTACGAGCAGTACTTC
d_gene: TRBD2; j_gene: TRBJ2-3; abundance: few; v_gene: TRBV6-1; CDR3aa: CASATSGRADTQYF; CDR3nt: TGTGCCAGCGCGACTAGCGGGAGGGCAGATACGCAGTATTTT
d_gene: -; j_gene: TRBJ2-1; abundance: many; v_gene: TRBV6-5; CDR3aa: CASSYGGSYNEQFF; CDR3nt: TGTGCCAGCAGTTATGGAGGGTCGTACAATGAGCAGTTCTTC
d_gene: -; j_gene: TRBJ2-3; abundance: many; v_gene: TRBV20-1; CDR3aa: CSARDGFDQTDTQYF; CDR3nt: TGCAGTGCCCGGGACGGATTTGATCAAACAGATACGCAGTATTTT
d_gene: TRBD2; j_gene: TRBJ2-3; abundance: few; v_gene: TRBV7-3; CDR3aa: CASSLTPSGANTDTQYF; CDR3nt: TGTGCCAGCAGCTTAACTCCTAGCGGGGCCAACACAGATACGCAGTATTTT
d_gene: -; j_gene: TRBJ2-7; abundance: -; v_gene: TRBV6-2/TRBV6-3; CDR3aa: CASSWGTSSYEQYF; CDR3nt: TGTGCCAGCAGTTGGGGGACGAGCTCCTACGAGCAGTACTTC
d_gene: -; j_gene: TRBJ2-1; abundance: -; v_gene: TRBV9; CDR3aa: CASSGGASQYNEQFF; CDR3nt: TGTGCCAGCAGCGGCGGGGCTTCACAGTACAATGAGCAGTTCTTC
d_gene: -; j_gene: TRBJ1-2; abundance: -; v_gene: TRBV20-1; CDR3aa: CSAGTPDNYGYTF; CDR3nt: TGCAGTGCTGGGACACCGGATAACTATGGCTACACCTTC
d_gene: -; j_gene: TRBJ1-2; abundance: few; v_gene: TRBV6-1; CDR3aa: CASSSPKAWGYTF; CDR3nt: TGTGCCAGCAGCTCCCCCAAGGCGTGGGGCTACACCTTC
d_gene: -; j_gene: TRBJ2-2; abundance: few; v_gene: TRBV5-1; CDR3aa: CASSPSSLSVTGELFF; CDR3nt: TGCGCCAGCAGCCCCTCCTCGCTCTCGGTCACCGGGGAGCTGTTTTTT
d_gene: TRBD1; j_gene: TRBJ2-2; abundance: -; v_gene: TRBV5-6; CDR3aa: CASRQGQLNTGELFF; CDR3nt: TGTGCCAGCAGGCAGGGACAGTTGAACACCGGGGAGCTGTTTTTT
d_gene: TRBD1; j_gene: TRBJ2-1; abundance: few; v_gene: TRBV7-6; CDR3aa: CASSHDPGQGDSGEQFF; CDR3nt: TGTGCCAGCAGCCACGATCCGGGACAGGGCGACTCGGGCGAGCAGTTCTTC
d_gene: -; j_gene: TRBJ1-3; abundance: many; v_gene: TRBV12-3/TRBV12-4; CDR3aa: CASSWRSGNTIYF; CDR3nt: TGTGCCAGCAGTTGGAGGTCTGGAAACACCATATATTTT
d_gene: -; j_gene: TRBJ2-7; abundance: -; v_gene: TRBV20-1; CDR3aa: CSASSGYTYEQYF; CDR3nt: TGCAGTGCTAGTTCTGGGTATACCTACGAGCAGTACTTC
d_gene: TRBD2; j_gene: TRBJ2-4; abundance: few; v_gene: TRBV12-3/TRBV12-4; CDR3aa: CASSPTPSGLAKNIQYF; CDR3nt: TGTGCCAGCAGTCCCACCCCTAGCGGGCTAGCCAAAAACATTCAGTACTTC
d_gene: TRBD2; j_gene: TRBJ2-3; abundance: many; v_gene: TRBV5-1; CDR3aa: CASSPGLAGGSDTQYF; CDR3nt: TGCGCCAGCAGCCCCGGACTAGCGGGAGGGTCAGATACGCAGTATTTT
d_gene: TRBD1; j_gene: TRBJ1-5; abundance: few; v_gene: TRBV3-1; CDR3aa: CASSQDIGTAGQPQHF; CDR3nt: TGTGCCAGCAGCCAAGATATTGGGACAGCTGGTCAGCCCCAGCATTTT
d_gene: -; j_gene: TRBJ1-2; abundance: few; v_gene: TRBV20-1; CDR3aa: CSARVGAIGYTF; CDR3nt: TGCAGTGCTAGAGTAGGGGCCATTGGCTACACCTTC
d_gene: -; j_gene: TRBJ2-1; abundance: -; v_gene: TRBV2; CDR3aa: CAKTLRGRPYNEQFF; CDR3nt: TGTGCCAAAACCCTTAGGGGGAGGCCCTACAATGAGCAGTTCTTC
d_gene: TRBD1; j_gene: TRBJ2-3; abundance: -; v_gene: TRBV4-2; CDR3aa: CASSQAGQGTDTQYF; CDR3nt: TGTGCCAGCAGCCAAGCGGGACAGGGTACAGATACGCAGTATTTT
d_gene: TRBD2; j_gene: TRBJ2-3; abundance: -; v_gene: TRBV7-9; CDR3aa: CASSYSGSRTDTQYF; CDR3nt: TGTGCCAGCAGCTATAGCGGGAGTCGCACAGATACGCAGTATTTT
d_gene: TRBD1; j_gene: TRBJ1-5; abundance: few; v_gene: TRBV4-1; CDR3aa: CASSQEGQGMSQPQHF; CDR3nt: TGCGCCAGCAGCCAAGAAGGACAGGGGATGTCTCAGCCCCAGCATTTT
d_gene: -; j_gene: TRBJ1-2; abundance: many; v_gene: TRBV12-3/TRBV12-4; CDR3aa: CASSFGDGYTF; CDR3nt: TGTGCCAGCAGTTTCGGGGATGGCTACACCTTC
d_gene: -; j_gene: TRBJ2-3; abundance: few; v_gene: TRBV20-1; CDR3aa: CSPRSGVGDTQYF; CDR3nt: TGCAGCCCCCGGTCAGGGGTGGGGGATACGCAGTATTTT
d_gene: TRBD1; j_gene: TRBJ2-1; abundance: -; v_gene: TRBV7-2; CDR3aa: CASSARDRGIDEQFF; CDR3nt: TGTGCCAGCAGCGCCCGGGACAGGGGGATTGATGAGCAGTTCTTC
d_gene: -; j_gene: TRBJ2-3; abundance: -; v_gene: TRBV7-7; CDR3aa: CASSLASGELDTQYF; CDR3nt: TGTGCTAGCAGCTTAGCGTCGGGGGAACTAGATACGCAGTATTTT
d_gene: -; j_gene: TRBJ2-2; abundance: -; v_gene: TRBV5-1; CDR3aa: CASSFIRDTGELFF; CDR3nt: TGCGCCAGCAGCTTCATCAGAGACACCGGGGAGCTGTTTTTT
d_gene: TRBD2; j_gene: TRBJ2-1; abundance: -; v_gene: TRBV2; CDR3aa: CASSAGLAEKQFF; CDR3nt: TGTGCCAGCAGTGCGGGACTAGCGGAGAAGCAGTTCTTC
d_gene: -; j_gene: TRBJ2-4; abundance: few; v_gene: TRBV6-1; CDR3aa: CASSILGTEGIQYF; CDR3nt: TGTGCCAGCAGCATTCTCGGTACGGAGGGCATTCAGTACTTC